One and the same sample provided the 30 T cell receptor beta chains below, sequenced in a study of T cell repertoires in cytomegalovirus infection. TCRdb redid the calling of the reads with MiXCR, one entry per CDR3 protein. The sample has around 900,000 distinct CDR3 sequences, around 32% seen once. Their cognate antigens are unknown. The sequenced sample was cultured CD8+ T cells from PBMCs, obtained from culture after CMV antigen stimulation. The receptors come from a human donor in good health (CMV status not recorded). Some clones in this sample may be carry-over from other donors' samples.

V and J are TRBV2 and TRBJ1-2; D gene ambiguous. This CDR3 spans 15 amino acids. V was shortened by 8 bases and J by 8 bases, with 24 bases between the two germline ends. Germline CDR1 SNHLY, CDR2 FYNNEI. The DNA for the CDR3 is TGTGCCAGCTCCGGACGGACGACCTCCCGAGGCGGCTACACCTTC. Translated, it gives CASSGRTTSRGGYTF.

In its sample, this clonotype was seen a few times. This rearrangement joins TRBV4-1 to TRBJ2-3, with 12 nucleotides matching TRBD2. V dropped 7 bases and J dropped 3; count of bases not matched to a gene: 8. The CDR3 length is 16 residues. The germline V gene has CDR1 MGHRA and CDR2 YSYEKL. CDR3 nucleotide sequence: TGCGCCAGCACCCCTCTAGCGGGGGGGAGTACAGATACGCAGTATTTT. It yields the protein CASTPLAGGSTDTQYF.

This clonotype was detected a few times. The rearrangement joins TRBV9 to TRBJ2-3; a weak D match, TRBD2 (7 bases). Per the germline V gene, CDR1 is SGDLS and CDR2 is YYNGEE. Trimming stripped 4 bases from V and 7 bases from J, with 16 bases between. This CDR3 is built from 14 residues. CDR3 protein: CASSLPGGRNTQYF. The CDR3 bases are TGTGCCAGCAGCCTCCCGGGGGGCCGAAATACGCAGTATTTT.

This clonotype was seen a handful of times. The chain joins TRBV4-3 to TRBJ1-3, with D uncertain. V dropped 3 bases and J dropped 5 bases, with 17 bases sitting between them. Germline assignment: CDR1 LGHNA and CDR2 YSLEER. There are 16 residues in the CDR3. The CDR3 bases are TGCGCCAGCAGCCAGGACGGACCACCACTAAGAAACACCATATATTTT. It codes for CASSQDGPPLRNTIYF.

The rearrangement uses TRBV25-1 and TRBJ2-7, with 9 bases matching TRBD1. Trimming removed 0 bases from V and 4 bases from J; junction bases left unmatched: 7. The CDR3 totals 16 residues. Germline V gene lookup returns CDR1 MGHDK and CDR2 SYGVNS. The CDR3 sequence: CASSEYFTGGRYEQYF. In nucleotides, the CDR3 is TGTGCCAGCAGTGAATACTTCACAGGGGGCAGGTACGAGCAGTACTTC.

The CDR3 DNA reads as TGTGCCAGCAGTCCCTGGGGGGGGGACGAGCAGTACTTC. Translation: CASSPWGGDEQYF. This rearrangement joins TRBV27 to TRBJ2-7; 7 bases agree with TRBD2. The CDR3 length is 13 residues. Germline-derived CDR1 and CDR2 are MNHEY and SMNVEV (reference sequence). After removal of 5 bases from V and 5 bases from J, the junction contained 6 bases not matched to a gene.

This clonotype was seen only a few times. The rearrangement links TRBV20-1 to TRBJ2-7; D gene unclear. Germline CDR1 DFQATT, CDR2 SNEGSKA (reference sequence). V was clipped by 0 bases and J by 0 bases, with 12 bases between them. This CDR3 spans 15 amino acids. The CDR3 protein is CSAREERAPSYEQYV. The CDR3 DNA sequence: TGCAGTGCTAGAGAGGAAAGGGCTCCCTCCTACGAGCAGTACGTC.

The chain employs TRBV5-1 and TRBJ1-1; D call uncertain. The CDR3 extends over 16 amino acids. Germline lookup yields CDR1 SGHRS and CDR2 YFSETQ. Between the trimmed V and J ends, which lost 0 bases and 0 bases, there was a span of 12 bases. The DNA for the CDR3 is TGCGCCAGCAGCTTGGCCGATAAGGGAGTGAACACTGAAGCTTTCTTT. Amino acid sequence: CASSLADKGVNTEAFF.

The chain links TRBV11-2 to TRBJ2-1; TRBD2 aligns across 12 bases. Germline V lookup: CDR1 SGHAT, CDR2 FQNNGV. The CDR3 loop spans 18 amino acids. Losses at the gene ends were 9 bases for V and 4 bases for J; bases not matched to a gene: 16. For the CDR3, the DNA is TGTGCCAGAAGCCCCCGGCCCGCTAGCGGGGGGGCGTACAATGAGCAGTTCTTC. It codes for CARSPRPASGGAYNEQFF.

This clonotype was seen a handful of times. A junction end diverges from the germline sequence, so it may reflect a read error. The rearrangement links TRBV6-8 to TRBJ1-1, with a possible D match to TRBD1 (6 bases). The CDR3 extends over 12 amino acids. Germline CDR1 reads MNHGY; CDR2 reads SAAAGT. CDR3 sequence: CASSLGQNFQVF. CDR3 nucleotide sequence: TGTGCCAGCAGCCTAGGACAGAACTTTCAGGTGTTT.

This clonotype was observed a handful of times. This chain uses TRBV5-1 with TRBJ1-1; D may be TRBD1 (5 bases). Germline values: CDR1 SGHRS, CDR2 YFSETQ. CDR3 length: 16 residues. With 1 base removed from V and 2 bases from J, the gap between germline ends came to 15 bases. This chain's CDR3 is CASSLWGPELNTEAFF. In DNA form, the CDR3 reads TGCGCCAGCAGCTTGTGGGGACCGGAACTAAACACTGAAGCTTTCTTT.

This clonotype has at least ten counts. The chain joins TRBV7-8 to TRBJ2-7, with TRBD1 identical over 9 bases. This CDR3 spans 13 amino acids. Germline CDR1 SGHVS, CDR2 FQNEAQ. J lost 6 bases, V lost 1 base, and 1 base had no gene match. CDR3 nucleotide sequence: TGTGCCAGCAGCTTAGGACAGGGGGTCGAGCAGTACGTC. Protein: CASSLGQGVEQYV.

This clonotype has a single count. The chain links TRBV6-6 to TRBJ2-5, with TRBD1 identical over 9 bases. The V and J ends lost 11 bases and 4 bases, in that order; junction bases with no gene match: 5. This CDR3 has 12 amino acids. CDR1 and CDR2 (germline): MNHNY, SVGAGI (reference sequence). The CDR3 bases are TGTGCCGCACGGACAGGGGTAGAGACCCAGTACTTC. Protein sequence: CAARTGVETQYF.

This chain uses TRBV4-1 with TRBJ2-1, with D possibly TRBD2 on 6 matching bases. CDR3 size: 14 residues. V lost 0 bases and J 7 bases, leaving 10 bases between the germline ends. The germline V gene encodes CDR1 MGHRA and CDR2 YSYEKL. The CDR3 sequence: CASSQEPAGNEQFF. CDR3 DNA: TGCGCCAGCAGCCAAGAACCAGCGGGTAATGAGCAGTTCTTC.

This clonotype has at least ten counts. A read error may produce the germline difference seen at one junction end. This chain uses TRBV7-7 with TRBJ2-2; D is possibly TRBD1 or TRBD2 (5 bases each). This CDR3 region has 15 residues. Germline assignment: CDR1 SSHAT and CDR2 FNYEAQ (reference sequence). CDR3 amino acids: CASRAGTENTGELFF. The CDR3, as DNA: TGTGCTAGCAGGGCAGGGACGGAGAACACCGGGGAGCTGTTTTTT. Based on the CDR3 plus reference TRBV7-7 and TRBJ2-2, the full variable domain is GAGVSQSPRYKVTKRGQDVTLRCDPISSHATLYWYQQALGQGPEFLTYFNYEAQPDKSGLPSDRFSAERPEGSISTLTIQRTEQRDSAMYRCASRAGTENTGELFFGEGSRLTVL.

V usage is TRBV5-3 and J usage is TRBJ2-6; D is perhaps TRBD2 (5 bases). TRBV5-3 is flagged as an ORF with uncertain function. This CDR3 comprises 13 residues. CDR3 loop: CALEGSGANVLTF. The CDR3 DNA reads TGTGCATTAGAGGGCTCTGGGGCCAACGTCCTGACTTTC.

As for this clonotype: Since a much larger clone is just one base distant, this may be a read error. The chain combines TRBV7-8 with TRBJ2-3, with 10 bases lining up with TRBD2. There are 17 residues in the CDR3. Per the germline V gene, CDR1 is SGHVS and CDR2 is FQNEAQ. This CDR3 is CASTLAGAYVSTDMQYF. The CDR3 DNA is TGTGCCAGCACCCTAGCGGGGGCCTACGTTAGCACAGATATGCAGTATTTT.

A word on this clonotype: One end of the junction varies from germline; a read error may be responsible. The CDR3 nucleotides read TGTGCCAGCAGCTTAGGGGGGCCCCCTCGGAATGAGCAGTTCTTT. Protein product: CASSLGGPPRNEQFF. The chain carries TRBV7-3 and TRBJ2-1; TRBD1 or TRBD2 may be the D gene (6 bases each). Germline CDR1 and CDR2: SGHTA and FQGTGA. CDR3 length equals 15 residues.

This clonotype was recorded a few times. This chain links TRBV7-6 with TRBJ2-7; weak D call: TRBD1 (5 bases). The CDR3 has 14 residues. Germline V gene data show CDR1 as SGHVS and CDR2 as FNYEAQ. V was trimmed by 1 base and J by 2 bases, leaving 9 bases between them. The CDR3 DNA reads TGTGCCAGCAGCTTAGGGGCAGGGCCCTACGAGCAGTACGTC. Its translation: CASSLGAGPYEQYV.

This clonotype has a handful of counts. The chain has TRBV4-1 and TRBJ2-2; D is possibly TRBD2 (5 bases). Germline CDR1 reads MGHRA; CDR2 reads YSYEKL. This CDR3 contains 19 residues. Trimming cost V 2 bases and J 5 bases, with 24 bases left between them. CDR3 coding DNA: TGCGCCAGCAGCCAAAGAGTCGGGCAGTTGGTCGGGGAGACCGGGGAGCTGTTTTTT. Protein: CASSQRVGQLVGETGELFF.

The V and J genes are TRBV5-1 and TRBJ2-1, with TRBD1 matching over 12 bases. Looked up from germline, CDR1 is SGHRS and CDR2 is YFSETQ. The V segment lost 8 bases and the J segment 8 bases; nucleotides outside the gene matches: 5. The CDR3 sequence is 13 residues long. The CDR3 DNA sequence: TGCGCCAGTACCGGGACAGGGGGCTATGAGCAGTTCTTC. Protein sequence: CASTGTGGYEQFF. Drawing the rest from reference TRBV5-1 and TRBJ2-1, the complete variable domain is KAGVTQTPRYLIKTRGQQVTLSCSPISGHRSVSWYQQTPGQGLQFLFEYFSETQRNKGNFPGRFSGRQFSNSRSEMNVSTLELGDSALYLCASTGTGGYEQFFGPGTRLTVL.

In its sample, this clonotype was seen a few times. The chain employs TRBV20-1 and TRBJ1-4; TRBD1 is a possible D gene (5 bases). Trimming pared 2 bases from V and 6 bases from J, leaving 16 bases between. The germline V gene encodes CDR1 DFQATT and CDR2 SNEGSKA (reference sequence). This CDR3 region has 15 residues. The CDR3 sequence is CSARRRGLGDEKLFF. For the CDR3, the DNA is TGCAGTGCTAGAAGACGCGGCTTAGGGGATGAAAAACTGTTTTTT.

The chain employs TRBV5-1 and TRBJ2-7; D gene uncertain. This CDR3 comprises 15 residues. Germline V gene sequence: CDR1 SGHRS, CDR2 YFSETQ. V lost 4 bases and J lost 6, with 20 bases in between. The CDR3 loop reads CASSPTYGKNREQYF. The DNA of the CDR3 is TGCGCCAGCAGCCCAACCTACGGTAAGAACCGCGAGCAGTACTTC.

This clonotype was counted between two and nine times. The chain has TRBV7-9 and TRBJ2-2; tentatively, D is TRBD1 (5 bases). There are 15 residues in the CDR3. The V end lost 5 bases, the J end lost 4 bases, and 14 bases lay between the germline ends. Germline-derived CDR1 and CDR2 are SEHNR and FQNEAQ (reference sequence). The CDR3, as DNA: TGTGCCAGCAGCCGACAGAGCCCGTCCACCGGGGAGCTGTTTTTT. Translated: CASSRQSPSTGELFF.

This clonotype turned up a few times. The rearrangement links TRBV9 to TRBJ1-1, with D possibly matching TRBD1 (6 bases). This CDR3 has 15 residues. Germline lookup yields CDR1 SGDLS and CDR2 YYNGEE. Trimming pared 0 bases from V and 4 bases from J, leaving 13 bases between. As DNA, the CDR3 is TGTGCCAGCAGCGTAGAAGGGGGAGTGGGCACTGAAGCTTTCTTT. This encodes CASSVEGGVGTEAFF.

The V call is TRBV19, the J call TRBJ2-7; TRBD1 matches 10 bases. The CDR3 runs 15 residues. Germline-derived CDR1 and CDR2 are LNHDA and SQIVND (reference sequence). V trimming: 5 bases; J trimming: 2 bases; junction bases outside the gene matches: 6. CDR3: CASSSPGQGTYEQYF. The DNA of the CDR3 is TGTGCCAGTAGTTCTCCGGGACAGGGGACCTACGAGCAGTACTTC.

Only one count was recorded for this clonotype. A much larger clonotype is one base distant, so this may be a read error. The V call is TRBV12-3 or TRBV12-4, the J call TRBJ1-6; unclear D gene. The CDR3 totals 16 residues. The CDR3 is CANSSLTSSYNSPLHF. In nucleotides, the CDR3 is TGTGCCAACAGTAGCTTAACTAGCTCCTATAATTCACCCCTCCACTTT.

The genes are TRBV4-3 and TRBJ2-3, with 8 bases identical to TRBD2. Germline-derived CDR1 and CDR2 are LGHNA and YSLEER. This CDR3 contains 16 residues. Losses at the gene ends were 0 bases for V and 2 bases for J; bases not matched to a gene: 4. Written as DNA, the CDR3 is TGCGCCAGCAGCCAAGATACGGGGGGGGCCACAGATACGCAGTATTTT. Its translation: CASSQDTGGATDTQYF.

V usage is TRBV6-1 and J usage is TRBJ2-1; D not certain. The germline CDR1 and CDR2 sequences are MNHNS and SASEGT. V was pared by 7 bases and J by 5 bases, with 18 bases between. CDR3 length: 15 residues. The CDR3 DNA is TGTGCCAGCACCCACCTGGTCGATCAGCACAATGAGCAGTTCTTC. This translates into CASTHLVDQHNEQFF.

The chain combines TRBV15 with TRBJ1-1, with TRBD1 matching over 11 bases. Unmatched junction bases numbered 2, after V lost 2 bases and J lost 3 bases. Germline CDR1 reads LNHNV; CDR2 reads YYDKDF (reference sequence). CDR3 size: 15 residues. CDR3 in amino acids: CATSRPGQGDTEAFF. CDR3 nucleotides: TGTGCCACCAGCAGACCGGGACAGGGGGACACTGAAGCTTTCTTT.